This is a list of T cell receptor beta chains from one sample in a study of OX40 agonist ivuxolimab in advanced cancers. Method: immunoSEQ multiplex PCR; TCRdb's copy keeps in-frame clones and lacks some. The repertoire consists of roughly 80,000 clones, with around 82% occurring once and the leading ten covering around 7.5%. The material sequenced was CD4+ or CD8+ T cells sorted from blood, taken in a trial of the OX40 agonist ivuxolimab. These receptors originate from an adult with an advanced solid tumor such as melanoma, head and neck, liver or kidney cancer. Each CDR3 is given without its conserved first and last residue.

V	J	CDR3
TRBV7-2	TRBJ1-5	ASSLGTISQPQH
TRBV7-9	TRBJ2-3	ASSPWTAGGVDTQY
TRBV19	TRBJ1-2	ASSIDLESGGNYGYT
TRBV5-1	TRBJ2-5	ASSYQGAGETQY
TRBV7-2	TRBJ2-1	ASSSLAGGSNEQF
TRBV2	TRBJ1-1	ASSARDGNTEAF
TRBV7-2	TRBJ1-1	ASSQTAEAF
TRBV19	TRBJ2-2	ASASGGALRELF
TRBV7-3	TRBJ2-5	ASSSGTRETQY
TRBV28	TRBJ1-2	ASRRESAYGYT
TRBV27	TRBJ1-6	ASSFGQGVSYNSPLH
TRBV6-5	TRBJ2-7	ASSTGGKNYEQY
TRBV7-6	TRBJ2-2	ASSSLEGSGELF
TRBV2	TRBJ1-6	ASNQGIDSPLH
TRBV25-1	TRBJ1-3	ASETGDTIY
TRBV6-1	TRBJ2-3	ASSRTGADTQY
TRBV18	TRBJ1-3	ASSEYSSGNTIY
TRBV7-9	TRBJ1-6	ASSLISGQARSPLH
TRBV9	TRBJ1-3	ASSLGSWQAGNTIY
TRBV7-8	TRBJ2-6	ASSVKLDPGANVLT
TRBV5-4	TRBJ2-6	ASSWTGSGANVLT
TRBV5-5	TRBJ1-6	ASSLFGGADSPLH